The next 13 T cell receptor beta chains were all read from a single sample in a study of T-cell reconstitution after alpha-beta-depleted transplantation in children. Unique molecular identifiers tagged the TCRbeta library. A single record per CDR3 protein comes from TCRdb applying MiXCR to the PCR reads. The sample consists of about a million distinct CDR3 sequences, less than 30% of them appearing once. Sequencing used PBMCs, mostly from graft donor cells, obtained 360 days after TCRalphabeta/CD19-depleted stem cell transplant. The receptors were gathered from a boy younger than two who had a stem cell transplant for SCID, so the T cells may come from the graft donor.

This clonotype was found a few times. In nucleotides, the CDR3 is TGCAGCGTTTTCCAGGACGGGGAGGGGGAGCTGTTTTTT. Protein product: CSVFQDGEGELFF. The J gene is TRBJ2-2, the V gene TRBV29-1, with D maybe TRBD2 (5 bases). The CDR3 spans 13 residues. Deletions cut 5 bases from V and 8 bases from J, with 15 bases between. Germline V gene sequence: CDR1 SQVTM, CDR2 ANQGSEA.

The chain uses TRBV27 and TRBJ1-6; the D gene is possibly TRBD1 (5 bases). Germline CDR1 is MNHEY and CDR2 is SMNVEV (reference sequence). V was shortened by 4 bases and J by 7 bases, with 14 bases between the two germline ends. This CDR3 comprises 15 residues. In DNA form, the CDR3 reads TGTGCCAGCAGTTGGGACCCGGCGCGGAATTCACCCCTCCACTTT. It codes for CASSWDPARNSPLHF.

The V call is TRBV6-1, the J call TRBJ2-1; tentative D call: TRBD2 (7 bases). V was pared by 7 bases and J by 7 bases, with 17 bases between. From germline, CDR1 is MNHNS and CDR2 SASEGT. This CDR3 has 14 residues. CDR3 region: CASTRGGAGNEQFF. The CDR3 DNA sequence: TGTGCCAGCACCCGAGGGGGGGCCGGGAATGAGCAGTTCTTC.

This clonotype was detected a few times. The chain is built from TRBV6-5 and TRBJ1-5; D is unclear. V lost 1 base to trimming and J lost 3 bases, with 13 bases between them. Germline lookup yields CDR1 MNHEY and CDR2 SVGAGI. The CDR3 has 16 amino acids. This CDR3 is CASSYFPEQLNQPQHF. CDR3 sequence (DNA): TGTGCCAGCAGTTACTTTCCGGAACAGCTCAATCAGCCCCAGCATTTT.

The chain recombines TRBV20-1 with TRBJ2-1, with 8 positions matching TRBD2. V was pared by 6 bases and J by 2 bases, with 6 bases of the junction left unmatched. The V gene's germline CDR1 is DFQATT and CDR2 SNEGSKA (reference sequence). This CDR3 comprises 14 residues. The CDR3 spells CSALRGGPYNEQFF. The CDR3 nucleotides read TGCAGTGCGTTACGGGGGGGGCCCTACAATGAGCAGTTCTTC.

V gene TRBV28 combines with J gene TRBJ1-2, with unresolved D. Germline V CDR1 and CDR2: MDHEN, SYDVKM. The V gene lost 6 bases and the J gene lost 4 bases, with 18 bases spanning the gap. This CDR3 has 15 amino acids. The CDR3 spells CASSPKHRRTYGYTF. The DNA for the CDR3 is TGTGCCAGCAGCCCTAAGCATCGTCGTACCTATGGCTACACCTTC.

This chain joins TRBV4-1 and TRBJ1-4; 10 bases match TRBD1. Germline CDR1 reads MGHRA; CDR2 reads YSYEKL. Germline trimming cut 6 bases from V and 8 bases from J; bases unmatched to any gene: 9. The CDR3 sequence is 15 residues long. This chain's CDR3 is CASRTPGTGAEKLFF. CDR3 DNA sequence: TGCGCCAGCAGAACTCCCGGGACAGGGGCCGAAAAACTGTTTTTT.

The chain joins TRBV5-1 to TRBJ1-1; 7 bases agree with TRBD1. Germline CDR1 SGHRS, CDR2 YFSETQ. This CDR3 has 15 amino acids. Losses at the gene ends were 4 bases for V and 3 bases for J; bases not matched to a gene: 9. CDR3 loop: CASSTTGQRHTEAFF. CDR3 nucleotide sequence: TGCGCCAGCAGCACCACGGGACAGAGGCACACTGAAGCTTTCTTT.

This clonotype has a handful of counts. The J gene is TRBJ2-1, the V gene TRBV12-3 or TRBV12-4; no definite D call. Trimming cost V 5 bases and J 6 bases, with 14 bases left between them. This CDR3 is 14 amino acids long. The CDR3 here is CASSPGLRSNEQFF. The CDR3 DNA sequence: TGTGCCAGCAGTCCGGGTCTGCGGTCCAATGAGCAGTTCTTC.

This chain joins TRBV5-1 and TRBJ2-2; D assignment may be TRBD1 or TRBD2 (5 bases each). Germline V gene data show CDR1 as SGHRS and CDR2 as YFSETQ. The CDR3 sequence is 15 residues long. V gave up 6 bases and J gave up 2 bases, with 14 bases separating them. CDR3 region: CASTFSGPNTGELFF. CDR3 coding DNA: TGCGCCAGCACCTTCTCGGGGCCAAACACCGGGGAGCTGTTTTTT. The full variable domain, with the rest looked up from reference TRBV5-1 and TRBJ2-2, is KAGVTQTPRYLIKTRGQQVTLSCSPISGHRSVSWYQQTPGQGLQFLFEYFSETQRNKGNFPGRFSGRQFSNSRSEMNVSTLELGDSALYLCASTFSGPNTGELFFGEGSRLTVL.

The V gene is TRBV3-1, the J gene TRBJ1-1, with D unresolved. This CDR3 is 16 amino acids long. CDR1 LGHDT and CDR2 YNNKEL come from the germline V gene (reference sequence). The V end lost 5 bases, the J end lost 1 base, and 17 bases lay between the germline ends. DNA for the CDR3: TGTGCCAGCAGCGGGCCGTTCATTTGGGCGAACACTGAAGCTTTCTTT. Translated: CASSGPFIWANTEAFF.

The chain employs TRBV7-2 and TRBJ2-3; 10 nucleotides agree with TRBD2. There are 16 residues in the CDR3. Germline CDR1 is SGHTA and CDR2 is FQGNSA. J was trimmed by 2 bases and V by 4 bases; bases with no gene match: 6. The CDR3: CASSSIAGGLTDTQYF. For the CDR3, the DNA is TGTGCCAGCAGCTCGATAGCGGGGGGCCTCACAGATACGCAGTATTTT. Based on the CDR3 plus reference TRBV7-2 and TRBJ2-3, the full variable domain is GAGVSQSPSNKVTEKGKDVELRCDPISGHTALYWYRQSLGQGLEFLIYFQGNSAPDKSGLPSDRFSAERTGGSVSTLTIQRTQQEDSAVYLCASSSIAGGLTDTQYFGPGTRLTVL.

A few counts support this clonotype. The chain uses TRBV7-2 and TRBJ1-1; D is undetermined. V lost 1 base and J 1 base, leaving 13 bases between the germline ends. This CDR3 spans 16 amino acids. Germline V gene data show CDR1 as SGHTA and CDR2 as FQGNSA. CDR3 sequence (DNA): TGTGCCAGCAGCTTAGAAAGTGGGCGGTGGAACACTGAAGCTTTCTTT. Protein: CASSLESGRWNTEAFF. Complete variable domain (other parts from reference TRBV7-2 and TRBJ1-1): GAGVSQSPSNKVTEKGKDVELRCDPISGHTALYWYRQSLGQGLEFLIYFQGNSAPDKSGLPSDRFSAERTGGSVSTLTIQRTQQEDSAVYLCASSLESGRWNTEAFFGQGTRLTVV.